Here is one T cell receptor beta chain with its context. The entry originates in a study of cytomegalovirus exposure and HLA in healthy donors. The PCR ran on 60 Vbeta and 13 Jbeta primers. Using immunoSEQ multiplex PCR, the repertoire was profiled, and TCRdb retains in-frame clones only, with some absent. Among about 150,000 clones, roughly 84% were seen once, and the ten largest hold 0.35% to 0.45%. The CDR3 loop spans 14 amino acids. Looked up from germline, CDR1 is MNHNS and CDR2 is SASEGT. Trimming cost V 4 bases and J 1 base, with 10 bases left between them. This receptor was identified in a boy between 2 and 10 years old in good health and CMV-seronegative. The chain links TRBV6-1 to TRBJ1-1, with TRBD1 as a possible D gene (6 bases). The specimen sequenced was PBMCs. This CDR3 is CASSAQGQNTEAFF. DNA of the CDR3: TGTGCCAGCAGTGCTCAGGGGCAGAACACTGAAGCTTTCTTT.